This is a list of T cell receptor beta chains from one sample in a study of radiation and T cells in renal cell carcinoma. Clones were read by immunoSEQ multiplex PCR, and TCRdb kept only the in-frame ones, dropping some. The data contain about 140,000 clones, approximately 86% of them singletons. The sequencing used blood, collected from a patient whose treatment included radiotherapy and nephrectomy. Receptors originate from a woman in her forties or fifties with renal cell carcinoma. Each CDR3 is given with its conserved first and last residue. Fields, in order: CDR3 DNA, CDR3 protein, D gene, CDR3 length, V gene, J gene. A D gene is named only where the DNA matches it firmly.

TGTGCCAGTAGCCGCCGGGACAGGAGGAATACTGAAGCTTTCTTT	CASSRRDRRNTEAFF	TRBD1	15	TRBV19	TRBJ1-1
TGTGCCAGCAGCAAAGGGCCAGGGACAGGTCCTGAAGCTTTCTTT	CASSKGPGTGPEAFF	.	15	TRBV21-1	TRBJ1-1
TGTGCCAGCAGCTTAGATGCGTACTATGGCTACACCTTC	CASSLDAYYGYTF	.	13	TRBV7-2	TRBJ1-2
TGTGCCAGCAGCTTAGATGGGCAGGGGGATCAGCCCCAGCATTTT	CASSLDGQGDQPQHF	TRBD1	15	TRBV7-2	TRBJ1-5
TGTGCCAGCAGCTTAGCCCGAGGCCGCACAGATACGCAGTATTTT	CASSLARGRTDTQYF	.	15	TRBV7-2	TRBJ2-3
TGTGCCAGCAGTTTAGGTTCCAGGGGTTCACCCCTCCACTTT	CASSLGSRGSPLHF	.	14	TRBV28	TRBJ1-6
TGTGCCAGCAGTGAGATAGGGACAGGGTGGATAGGGCAGCCCCAGCATTTT	CASSEIGTGWIGQPQHF	TRBD1	17	TRBV2	TRBJ1-5
TGTGCCAGCATAGCGGGACAGGACTACGAGCAGTACTTC	CASIAGQDYEQYF	.	13	TRBV28	TRBJ2-7
TGTGCCAGCAGCGAGGTCGGTAGGAGGAATTCACCCCTCCACTTT	CASSEVGRRNSPLHF	.	15	TRBV9	TRBJ1-6
TGTGCCAGCAGTTCACAGGGGGCGAAGGGCTACACCTTC	CASSSQGAKGYTF	TRBD1	13	TRBV28	TRBJ1-2
TGTGCCAGCAGCCAAACCGGGGGGAACACTGAAGCTTTCTTT	CASSQTGGNTEAFF	.	14	TRBV4-2	TRBJ1-1
TGTGCCAGCAGCTTATCGGGGTTGAACACTGAAGCTTTCTTT	CASSLSGLNTEAFF	.	14	TRBV7-2	TRBJ1-1